This T cell receptor beta chain is drawn from a study of blood T cell repertoires in COVID-19. Across the whole study: Samples of COVID-19 (acute and convalescent) were obtained from the United States, Italy and Spain. PBMCs, B-cell-depleted T cells, or T cells provided the cDNA or gDNA that made up the material.

In the original processing: For nucleated cells, counts were estimated from reference gene primer amplification. Here immunoSEQ multiplex PCR was the method, and the copy in TCRdb shows in-frame clones only, minus some. V, J and clone size reflect that table, while D and trimming were determined from the DNA. The table lists just over 150,000 clones, roughly 91% of them singletons. The CDR3 has 13 amino acids. The germline CDR1 and CDR2 sequences are LNHNV and YYDKDF (reference sequence). V gave up 4 bases and J gave up 11 bases, with 16 bases separating them. The chain links TRBV15 to TRBJ2-3; possible D gene TRBD2, 6 bases. This TCR came from a woman in her fifties or sixties with acute or convalescent COVID-19. The specimen was peripheral blood. Written as DNA, the CDR3 is TGTGCCACCAGCACCAGGGACTCCCCGGAGCAGTATTTT. The encoded protein is CATSTRDSPEQYF.